A selection of T cell receptor beta chains follows, all from one sample in a study of neurological immune-mediated disorders. TCRdb recomputed calls from the 5' RACE reads with MiXCR, one row per CDR3 protein. This table has approximately 52,000 distinct CDR3 sequences, around 3.3% appearing once. Sequenced: PBMCs. The receptors were sampled from a man aged 35-49 years with multiple sclerosis. CDR3s leave out the opening cysteine and the closing phenylalanine or tryptophan. A clone size is listed for some rows: how often the clone was seen (once, few, many), or a class if it is expanded.

clone_size	v_call	cdr3_aa
many	TRBV21-1	ASSKTGDKKGPFTNEQF
many	TRBV5-5	ASSRDRDPYGYT
many	TRBV7-3	ASSLTPTGPNYNEQF
many	TRBV5-1	ASSPSGGANVLT
many	TRBV29-1	SVEDSQINTGELF
few	TRBV20-1	SPGTGHSPLN
many	TRBV12-3/TRBV12-4	ASSFTGGNQPQH
many	TRBV5-8	ASSWDQGNEQY
many	TRBV9	ASSPEAGTQY
many	TRBV7-9	ASSPFYEQY
many	TRBV5-1	ASSPILEGTEAF
many	TRBV15	ATSRDYNQETQY
many	TRBV12-3/TRBV12-4	ASSKGQGVDEQY
many	TRBV20-1	SAREGHLNQPQH
many	TRBV5-1	ASSLAGQGEKLF
many	TRBV7-3	ASSFRLAGPTDTQY
-	TRBV7-9	ASSFYICSAFTARGNTIY
many	TRBV12-5	ASGLTPLYNEQF
many	TRBV5-1	ASSLSAGMNTEAF
few	TRBV5-1	ASSLATKGSGELF
many	TRBV29-1	SVSQGSVTEAF
many	TRBV30	AQGQETQY
many	TRBV5-1	ASNPSGGTNTGELF
few	TRBV7-3	ASSPTSASYNEQF
many	TRBV10-2	ASSGVSSNQPQH
many	TRBV15	ATSRGTPPYEQY
many	TRBV16	ASSQSTRNYGYT
many	TRBV28	ASSMVQETQY
many	TRBV5-1	ASSSTGEPAYEQY
many	TRBV10-3	AISGQGATNTGELF
-	TRBV5-1	ASSLEWVNTEAF
many	TRBV7-2	ASSPRDSWNQPQN
many	TRBV20-1	SASHRDWNTEAF
many	TRBV7-9	ASRHIGGGPDTQY
many	TRBV12-3/TRBV12-4	ACRTGTGNYEQY
-	TRBV18	ASSPSTGHHTQY
many	TRBV7-3	ASRPSGVSTDTQY
many	TRBV20-1	SARGWGRVPWGNEQF
medium-sized	TRBV5-1	ASSSSGPQKY
many	TRBV7-8	ASSFRVTQRTRYSNEQF
many	TRBV20-1	SSADSQGGNTIY
many	TRBV20-1	SARSGQGFYEQY
many	TRBV10-3	AISASLQNSQETQY
many	TRBV9	ASSVEGQGANEQF
many	TRBV7-2	ASSLFGTVPDTQY
many	TRBV9	ASSVGPEGNEQF
many	TRBV5-5	ASSSQEGQGDQPQH
few	TRBV6-5	ASRGGGTDTQY
many	TRBV20-1	SAPPARAGYQETQY
many	TRBV3-1	ASSQGTGAYNEQF
many	TRBV12-3/TRBV12-4	ASSFWGVSYEQY